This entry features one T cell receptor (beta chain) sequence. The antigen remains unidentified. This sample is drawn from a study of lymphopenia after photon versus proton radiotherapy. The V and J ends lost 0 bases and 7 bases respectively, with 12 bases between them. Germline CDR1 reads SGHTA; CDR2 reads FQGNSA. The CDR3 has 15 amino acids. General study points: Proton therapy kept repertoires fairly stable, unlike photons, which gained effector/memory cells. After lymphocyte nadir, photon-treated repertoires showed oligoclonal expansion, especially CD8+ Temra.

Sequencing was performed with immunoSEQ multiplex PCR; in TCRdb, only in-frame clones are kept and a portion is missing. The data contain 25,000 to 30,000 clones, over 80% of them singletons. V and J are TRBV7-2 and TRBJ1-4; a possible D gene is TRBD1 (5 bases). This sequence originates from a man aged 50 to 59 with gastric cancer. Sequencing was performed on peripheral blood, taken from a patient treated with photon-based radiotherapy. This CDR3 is CASSLALGAAEKLFF. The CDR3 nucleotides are TGTGCCAGCAGCTTAGCGCTAGGGGCGGCTGAAAAACTGTTTTTT.